This entry lists 29 T cell receptor beta chains sequenced from one sample in a study of blood T cell repertoires in COVID-19. Assay: immunoSEQ multiplex PCR; the TCRdb copy retains only in-frame clones and omits some. The sample yields 300,000 to 350,000 clones, about 92% seen once. Sequences were obtained from peripheral blood. The receptors derive from a woman in her sixties with COVID-19, enrolled during active disease.

In DNA form, the CDR3 reads TGTGCCAGCAGCGAACCGGGACTAGCGGGGGGCACAGATACGCAGTATTTT. This encodes CASSEPGLAGGTDTQYF. The chain employs TRBV13 and TRBJ2-3, with 14 bases lining up with TRBD2. Per the germline V gene, CDR1 is PRHDT and CDR2 is FYEKMQ (reference sequence). There are 17 residues in the CDR3. The junction had 5 bases not matched to a gene; V was cut back by 5 bases and J by 1 base.

The chain uses TRBV3-1 (or the pseudogene TRBV3-2) and TRBJ1-1; 11 nucleotides match TRBD1. Unmatched junction bases numbered 3, after V lost 0 bases and J lost 0 bases. Germline CDR1 LGHDT, CDR2 YNNKEL (reference sequence). This CDR3 region has 17 residues. CDR3 nucleotide sequence: TGTGCCAGCAGCCAAGACTGGACAGGGGGCATGAACACTGAAGCTTTCTTT. Translated: CASSQDWTGGMNTEAFF.

V gene TRBV6-6 combines with J gene TRBJ1-1; 7 bases align to TRBD1. CDR3 length equals 13 residues. V shed 7 bases and J 6 bases; nucleotides not matched to a gene: 8. The V gene's germline CDR1 is MNHNY and CDR2 SVGAGI (reference sequence). The CDR3 nucleotides read TGTGCCAGCACCCTTACAGGGGTGGCTGAAGCTTTCTTT. It translates to CASTLTGVAEAFF.

V gene TRBV30 combines with J gene TRBJ1-6, with TRBD1 matching over 9 bases. V gave up 2 bases and J gave up 8 bases; unmatched junction bases: 4. CDR3 length equals 14 residues. The V gene's germline CDR1 is GTSNPN and CDR2 SVGIG (reference sequence). CDR3 amino acids: CAWSPRTGDSPLHF. CDR3 coding DNA: TGTGCCTGGAGTCCCCGGACAGGGGATTCACCCCTCCACTTT.

This clone was detected only a few times. The chain is built from TRBV7-8 and TRBJ1-5, with 7 bases that match TRBD1. The CDR3 consists of 14 residues. Germline-derived CDR1 and CDR2 are SGHVS and FQNEAQ. Trimming at V came to 2 bases and at J to 2 bases, leaving 0 bases not matched to a gene. This CDR3 is CASSLQGGNQPQHF. Written as DNA, the CDR3 is TGTGCCAGCAGCTTACAGGGGGGCAATCAGCCCCAGCATTTT.

The chain uses TRBV18 and TRBJ1-1; TRBD1 might be the D (6 bases). CDR1 and CDR2 (germline): KGHSH, LQKENI. Trimming removed 4 bases from V and 3 bases from J, with 9 bases in between. The CDR3 consists of 13 residues. DNA for the CDR3: TGTGCCAGCTCACGCCGGACAGACACTGAAGCTTTCTTT. Translating it yields CASSRRTDTEAFF.

The gene calls are TRBV18 and TRBJ2-7, with TRBD1 identical over 11 bases. Trimming removed 5 bases from V and 3 bases from J; junction bases left unmatched: 6. This CDR3 contains 15 residues. Germline V gives CDR1 KGHSH, CDR2 LQKENI. The CDR3 loop reads CASSAAGTGGYEQYF. The CDR3 DNA reads as TGTGCCAGCTCAGCCGCCGGGACAGGGGGCTACGAGCAGTACTTC.

The rearrangement uses TRBV5-1 and TRBJ1-5; 9 bases match TRBD1. CDR1 is SGHRS and CDR2 is YFSETQ in the germline V gene. The CDR3 covers 16 residues. Trimming at V came to 0 bases and at J to 1 base, leaving 2 bases not matched to a gene. DNA of the CDR3: TGCGCCAGCAGCTTGGGGGACAGGGCCAGCAATCAGCCCCAGCATTTT. Residues: CASSLGDRASNQPQHF.

The chain carries TRBV15 and TRBJ2-7, with D possibly being TRBD2 (6 bases). V was clipped by 3 bases and J by 7 bases, with 13 bases between them. The germline gives CDR1 LNHNV, CDR2 YYDKDF (reference sequence). The CDR3 sequence is 13 residues long. CDR3 in amino acids: CATSSDNRGEQYF. The CDR3 bases are TGTGCCACCAGCAGTGACAACCGGGGGGAGCAGTACTTC. The full variable domain, with the rest looked up from reference TRBV15 and TRBJ2-7, is DAMVIQNPRYQVTQFGKPVTLSCSQTLNHNVMYWYQQKSSQAPKLLFHYYDKDFNNEADTPDNFQSRRPNTSFCFLDIRSPGLGDTAMYLCATSSDNRGEQYFGPGTRLTVT.

The chain carries TRBV19 and TRBJ1-2; 8 positions agree with TRBD1. Germline V lookup: CDR1 LNHDA, CDR2 SQIVND (reference sequence). J lost 2 bases, V lost 5 bases, and 13 bases had no gene match. CDR3 size: 17 residues. Here the CDR3 reads CASSPPGRGLTNYGYTF. Written as DNA, the CDR3 is TGTGCCAGTAGTCCCCCGGGCAGGGGGCTGACCAACTATGGCTACACCTTC.

In DNA form, the CDR3 reads TGCGCCAGCGGACTAGCGGGGAACTCTGGGGCCAACGTCCTGACTTTC. Its protein is CASGLAGNSGANVLTF. The genes are TRBV5-1 and TRBJ2-6, with 12 positions matching TRBD2. Germline CDR1 and CDR2: SGHRS and YFSETQ. Trimming at V came to 7 bases and at J to 0 bases, leaving 2 bases not matched to a gene. The CDR3 has 16 amino acids.

The chain employs TRBV7-2 and TRBJ1-1, with D uncertain. CDR1 is SGHTA and CDR2 is FQGNSA in the germline V gene. The V and J ends lost 2 bases and 1 base respectively, with 11 bases between them. There are 15 residues in the CDR3. CDR3 DNA sequence: TGTGCCAGCAGCTTAAAGGCCGAGGGGAACACTGAAGCTTTCTTT. It is translated as CASSLKAEGNTEAFF.

The chain is built from TRBV11-2 and TRBJ1-2; D is ambiguous. The CDR3 is 15 amino acids. V lost 0 bases and J 4 bases, leaving 12 bases between the germline ends. Germline CDR1 is SGHAT and CDR2 is FQNNGV. This CDR3 is CASSLDRQAFYGYTF. Here the CDR3 DNA reads TGTGCCAGCAGCTTAGATCGGCAGGCGTTCTATGGCTACACCTTC. The entire variable domain, with the rest obtained from reference TRBV11-2 and TRBJ1-2, is as follows: EAGVAQSPRYKIIEKRQSVAFWCNPISGHATLYWYQQILGQGPKLLIQFQNNGVVDDSQLPKDRFSAERLKGVDSTLKIQPAKLEDSAVYLCASSLDRQAFYGYTFGSGTRLTVV.

V usage is TRBV21-1 and J usage is TRBJ2-1; the table gives TRBD2 as D, unverified against the DNA. TRBV21-1 is given as a pseudogene. This CDR3 region has 13 residues. CDR3 coding DNA: TGTGCCAGCAGCCGAGCGTCCTACAATGAGCAGTTCTTC. Its protein is CASSRASYNEQFF.

The genes are TRBV28 and TRBJ1-1; 8 bases map to TRBD1. The CDR3 spans 15 residues. In germline, CDR1 is MDHEN, CDR2 SYDVKM. Trimming took 3 bases from V and 0 from J; bases not matched to a gene: 3. In nucleotides, the CDR3 is TGTGCCAGCAGTTTTGGGACAGGCATGAACACTGAAGCTTTCTTT. Its protein is CASSFGTGMNTEAFF.

CDR3 loop: CSATSGSPLHF. The CDR3 DNA is TGCAGTGCTACTTCGGGTTCACCCCTCCACTTT. The rearrangement uses TRBV20-1 and TRBJ1-6; D is ambiguous. The germline CDR1 and CDR2 sequences are DFQATT and SNEGSKA (reference sequence). The CDR3 extends over 11 amino acids. V lost 4 bases and J lost 9, with 7 bases in between.

The chain recombines TRBV11-2 with TRBJ2-1, with D maybe TRBD2 (6 bases). The CDR3 spans 17 residues. Germline V gene lookup returns CDR1 SGHAT and CDR2 FQNNGV. V was trimmed by 0 bases and J by 4 bases, leaving 16 bases between them. The DNA for the CDR3 is TGTGCCAGCAGCTTAGATCGGACTACCGGCATTTACAATGAGCAGTTCTTC. It codes for CASSLDRTTGIYNEQFF.

The chain is built from TRBV18 and TRBJ1-5; D gene ambiguous. CDR1 KGHSH and CDR2 LQKENI come from the germline V gene. This CDR3 comprises 14 residues. Between the trimmed V and J ends, which lost 3 bases and 4 bases, there was a span of 10 bases. The CDR3 sequence: CASSPQRGNQPQHF. CDR3 sequence (DNA): TGTGCCAGCTCACCCCAGCGTGGGAATCAGCCCCAGCATTTT.

The rearrangement uses TRBV11-1 and TRBJ2-5; TRBD2 is a possible D gene (7 bases). V lost 7 bases to trimming and J lost 1 base, with 13 bases between them. CDR3 size: 14 residues. Germline CDR1 is SGHAT and CDR2 is FQDESV (reference sequence). CDR3 in amino acids: CASTLGGGQETQYF. The CDR3 DNA sequence: TGTGCCAGCACCCTGGGAGGGGGCCAAGAGACCCAGTACTTC.

This clone was observed once. The chain recombines TRBV29-1 with TRBJ1-6; possible D gene TRBD1, 5 bases. Germline V gene lookup returns CDR1 SQVTM and CDR2 ANQGSEA. The CDR3 covers 15 residues. The V and J ends lost 4 bases and 7 bases respectively, with 17 bases between them. The CDR3: CSVVPGLRLNSPLHF. In DNA, the CDR3 is TGCAGCGTTGTGCCGGGACTCCGACTGAATTCACCCCTCCACTTT.

V usage is TRBV5-1 and J usage is TRBJ1-1; D might be TRBD1 (6 bases). Trimming cost V 3 bases and J 6 bases, with 12 bases left between them. Germline V CDR1 and CDR2: SGHRS, YFSETQ. This CDR3 is 13 amino acids long. CDR3 sequence (DNA): TGCGCCAGCAGCTCAGGACAGATATCTGAAGCTTTCTTT. Protein: CASSSGQISEAFF.

This chain joins TRBV29-1 and TRBJ1-1; 7 nucleotides agree with TRBD1. The V segment lost 6 bases and the J segment 6 bases; nucleotides outside the gene matches: 16. The germline V gene has CDR1 SQVTM and CDR2 ANQGSEA. The CDR3 covers 15 residues. CDR3 nucleotide sequence: TGCAGCGTCCCCCATACTTACATAACAGGGGCTGAAGCTTTCTTT. Translating gives CSVPHTYITGAEAFF.

V is TRBV6-1 and J is TRBJ1-4; D not certain. The CDR3 loop spans 14 amino acids. V lost 6 bases and J 3 bases, leaving 11 bases between the germline ends. Germline CDR1 MNHNS, CDR2 SASEGT. CDR3 sequence: CASRNGGSNEKLFF. The CDR3, as DNA: TGTGCCAGCAGAAACGGAGGGTCTAATGAAAAACTGTTTTTT.

V and J are TRBV2 and TRBJ1-1, with D possibly being TRBD1 (5 bases). The CDR3 contains 14 residues. Looked up from germline, CDR1 is SNHLY and CDR2 is FYNNEI. Trimming took off 1 base at V and 5 bases at J, with 11 bases between the two ends. Here the CDR3 reads CASSEDVGGTEAFF. The CDR3 DNA sequence: TGTGCCAGCAGTGAAGATGTCGGGGGAACTGAAGCTTTCTTT.

The rearrangement joins TRBV18 to TRBJ1-5; 8 positions agree with TRBD1. Germline lookup yields CDR1 KGHSH and CDR2 LQKENI. The J segment lost 6 bases and the V segment lost 3 bases, leaving 4 bases of the junction unmatched. This CDR3 has 14 amino acids. CDR3 sequence (DNA): TGTGCCAGCTCACCCCAGGGGGCAACTCAGCCCCAGCATTTT. Translated: CASSPQGATQPQHF.

The chain carries TRBV4-2 and TRBJ2-2; D possibly corresponds to TRBD1 (6 bases). The CDR3 sequence is 15 residues long. Trimming pared 3 bases from V and 4 bases from J, leaving 12 bases between. Germline loops: CDR1 LGHNA, CDR2 YNFKEQ. CDR3 loop: CASSQGTSGTGELFF. The CDR3 DNA is TGTGCCAGCAGCCAGGGGACATCGGGCACCGGGGAGCTGTTTTTT.

J is TRBJ1-1 and V is TRBV28; no clear D gene. Trimming removed 6 bases from V and 0 bases from J, with 5 bases in between. Germline values: CDR1 MDHEN, CDR2 SYDVKM. This CDR3 comprises 12 residues. The CDR3 DNA reads as TGTGCCAGCAGCCAGGTGAACACTGAAGCTTTCTTT. It translates to CASSQVNTEAFF. Combining the CDR3 with reference TRBV28 and TRBJ1-1 gives the whole variable domain DVKVTQSSRYLVKRTGEKVFLECVQDMDHENMFWYRQDPGLGLRLIYFSYDVKMKEKGDIPEGYSVSREKKERFSLILESASTNQTSMYLCASSQVNTEAFFGQGTRLTVV.

J is TRBJ1-2 and V is TRBV5-6, with a possible D match to TRBD1 (5 bases). The V and J ends lost 4 bases and 1 base respectively, with 17 bases between them. Germline CDR1 SGHDT, CDR2 YYEEEE. CDR3 length: 16 amino acids. The CDR3 DNA reads as TGTGCCAGCAGCGAAGGGACCGGGGGGGATAACTATGGCTACACCTTC. It translates to CASSEGTGGDNYGYTF.

This clone is a singleton in its sample. This sequence joins TRBV5-8 and TRBJ1-6; D gene unclear. CDR1 is SGHTS, CDR2 YDEGEE, per germline. This CDR3 region has 11 residues. Trimming stripped 1 base from V and 13 bases from J, with 6 bases between. This CDR3 is CASSLLVPLHF. For the CDR3, the DNA is TGTGCCAGCAGCTTGTTAGTCCCCCTCCACTTT. Together with reference TRBV5-8 and TRBJ1-6, the CDR3 gives the full variable domain: EAGVTQSPTHLIKTRGQQATLRCSPISGHTSVYWYQQALGLGLQFLLWYDEGEERNRGNFPPRFSGRQFPNYSSELNVNALELEDSALYLCASSLLVPLHFGNGTRLTVT.